Only one count was recorded for the clone carrying this T cell receptor (beta chain). The sample originates from a study of blood T cell repertoires in COVID-19. Study summary: Samples taken during acute and convalescent COVID-19 were collected in the United States, Italy and Spain. PBMCs, B-cell-depleted T cells, or T cells provided the cDNA or gDNA that made up the material.

This CDR3 spans 12 amino acids. CDR1 and CDR2 (germline): PRHDT, FYEKMQ (reference sequence). V dropped 5 bases and J dropped 9 bases, with 11 bases sitting between them. In the original workflow: Quantification of nucleated cells was approximated via reference gene primer amplification. TCRdb's table, derived via immunoSEQ multiplex PCR, lists solely in-frame clones and lacks some. For V, J and clone size, that table is used; D and trimming come from the DNA. Among 650,000 to 800,000 clones, about 90% were seen once, and the ten largest hold roughly 0.26%. V and J are TRBV13 and TRBJ1-3; D is unresolved. The origin of this receptor is a woman younger than 30 with acute or convalescent COVID-19. Sequencing was done on a sample of peripheral blood. The CDR3 region has the DNA TGTGCCAGCAGCCCCGGAAGAGGCACCATATATTTT. Encoded protein: CASSPGRGTIYF. The variable domain in full, completed from reference TRBV13 and TRBJ1-3, reads AAGVIQSPRHLIKEKRETATLKCYPIPRHDTVYWYQQGPGQDPQFLISFYEKMQSDKGSIPDRFSAQQFSDYHSELNMSSLELGDSALYFCASSPGRGTIYFGEGSWLTVV.